The 28 T cell receptor beta chains reported below all come from one sample, sequenced in a study of T cell responses to AZD1222 COVID-19 vaccine. Profiling relied on immunoSEQ multiplex PCR, and the TCRdb table lists in-frame clones only, not all of them. Among around 84,000 clones, 70% to 90% were seen once, and the ten largest hold about 10%. The starting material was peripheral blood, obtained 28 days after the second AZD1222 dose. The origin of the receptors is an adult who received the AZD1222 COVID-19 vaccine.

The V and J genes are TRBV27 and TRBJ2-2; 10 nucleotides align to TRBD1. The trim removed 5 bases at V and 3 bases at J, leaving 12 bases unmatched. In germline, CDR1 is MNHEY, CDR2 SMNVEV (reference sequence). There are 18 residues in the CDR3. The DNA for the CDR3 is TGTGCCAGCAGTCCAGGGACAGGGGACGTTCGAGACACCGGGGAGCTGTTTTTT. Its protein product is CASSPGTGDVRDTGELFF.

The rearrangement joins TRBV29-1 to TRBJ2-7, with D unresolved. Germline V gene sequence: CDR1 SQVTM, CDR2 ANQGSEA. The CDR3 totals 12 residues. With 4 bases removed from V and 6 bases from J, the gap between germline ends came to 13 bases. CDR3 sequence: CSVGWGSGEQYF. In nucleotides, the CDR3 is TGCAGCGTTGGATGGGGTTCGGGCGAGCAGTACTTC.

This clone was seen once. The rearrangement joins TRBV6-5 to TRBJ1-1; 11 nucleotides align to TRBD1. CDR1 and CDR2 (germline): MNHEY, SVGAGI. J was trimmed by 6 bases and V by 6 bases; bases with no gene match: 6. CDR3 length: 14 residues. The CDR3 spells CASRGDRGFPEAFF. In DNA form, the CDR3 reads TGTGCCAGCAGAGGGGACAGGGGGTTTCCTGAAGCTTTCTTT.

The chain uses TRBV7-8 and TRBJ1-4; D not certain. With 3 bases removed from V and 0 bases from J, the gap between germline ends came to 8 bases. In germline, CDR1 is SGHVS, CDR2 FQNEAQ. The CDR3 covers 15 residues. This CDR3 is CASSLSDATNEKLFF. CDR3 nucleotides: TGTGCCAGCAGCTTGTCGGACGCAACTAATGAAAAACTGTTTTTT.

CDR3 nucleotides: TGTGCCAGCAGCCGACAGACCCGACAGGAGTTACTTGAAAAACTGTTTTTT. Amino acid sequence: CASSRQTRQELLEKLFF. The rearrangement uses TRBV4-2 and TRBJ1-4; weak D call: TRBD1 (6 bases). Deletions cut 4 bases from V and 7 bases from J, with 22 bases between. The CDR3 length is 17 residues. Germline values: CDR1 LGHNA, CDR2 YNFKEQ.

This clone was detected once. J is TRBJ1-4 and V is TRBV7-9, with D perhaps TRBD1 (6 bases). Germline loops: CDR1 SEHNR, CDR2 FQNEAQ (reference sequence). This CDR3 contains 15 residues. Trimming took 1 base from V and 8 from J, leaving 14 bases between them. This chain's CDR3 is CASSLVGGGGEKLFF. The CDR3 DNA reads as TGTGCCAGCAGCTTAGTAGGAGGGGGTGGCGAAAAACTGTTTTTT.

The chain employs TRBV28 and TRBJ1-2; TRBD1 matches at 12 bases. Trimming took 2 bases from V and 4 from J; bases not matched to a gene: 2. The CDR3 spans 15 residues. Germline CDR1 is MDHEN and CDR2 is SYDVKM. The DNA for the CDR3 is TGTGCCAGCAGTTTAATGGGACAGGGGGCCTATGGCTACACCTTC. Residues: CASSLMGQGAYGYTF.

V usage is TRBV18 and J usage is TRBJ2-5; D is uncertain. There are 14 residues in the CDR3. The V gene lost 3 bases and the J gene lost 2 bases, with 10 bases spanning the gap. Germline CDR1 reads KGHSH; CDR2 reads LQKENI. The CDR3 sequence is CASSPAGMQETQYF. The CDR3 region has the DNA TGTGCCAGCTCACCGGCTGGAATGCAAGAGACCCAGTACTTC.

The genes are TRBV30 and TRBJ2-2, with D possibly being TRBD2 (5 bases). The CDR3 sequence is 15 residues long. V lost 0 bases and J 1 base, leaving 9 bases between the germline ends. Germline V gene lookup returns CDR1 GTSNPN and CDR2 SVGIG (reference sequence). CDR3 in amino acids: CAWSVRTQNTGELFF. The CDR3 bases are TGTGCCTGGAGTGTACGGACTCAGAACACCGGGGAGCTGTTTTTT.

Turning to this clone: Other DNA sequences in this sample translate to the same CDR3. The chain employs TRBV20-1 and TRBJ1-1; perhaps TRBD1 as D (5 bases). Germline CDR1 DFQATT, CDR2 SNEGSKA (reference sequence). This CDR3 spans 11 amino acids. Trimming removed 3 bases at V and 5 bases at J, with 7 bases between. CDR3 region: CSASGGTEAFF. DNA for the CDR3: TGCAGTGCTAGCGGGGGGACTGAAGCTTTCTTT.

The V call is TRBV28, the J call TRBJ1-2; 7 nucleotides agree with TRBD1. Germline V gives CDR1 MDHEN, CDR2 SYDVKM. This CDR3 comprises 11 residues. V lost 8 bases to trimming and J lost 7 bases; unmatched junction nucleotides: 4. CDR3 sequence reads: CASLNRGGYTF. CDR3 DNA sequence: TGTGCCAGCCTTAACAGGGGTGGCTACACCTTC.

The chain recombines TRBV2 with TRBJ1-3; D is unresolved. Germline-derived CDR1 and CDR2 are SNHLY and FYNNEI. This CDR3 comprises 15 residues. V dropped 2 bases and J dropped 2 bases, with 10 bases sitting between them. CDR3 sequence reads: CASSEPRFTGNTIYF. Written as DNA, the CDR3 is TGTGCCAGCAGTGAACCCCGGTTCACTGGAAACACCATATATTTT.

This clone is a singleton in its sample. The chain recombines TRBV6-1 with TRBJ2-5; perhaps TRBD2 as D (7 bases). Deletions cut 1 base from V and 2 bases from J, with 14 bases between. The germline CDR1 and CDR2 sequences are MNHNS and SASEGT. This CDR3 is built from 16 residues. CDR3 loop: CASSEVAGAIQETQYF. The DNA for the CDR3 is TGTGCCAGCAGTGAAGTTGCGGGGGCCATACAAGAGACCCAGTACTTC.

The V gene is TRBV25-1, the J gene TRBJ2-5; 7 bases align to TRBD2. The germline V gene encodes CDR1 MGHDK and CDR2 SYGVNS. The CDR3 loop spans 14 amino acids. The V gene end was trimmed by 5 bases and the J gene end by 7 bases; junction bases not matched to a gene: 10. The CDR3 DNA reads as TGTGCCAGCAGTTTGTCGGGGGGTAGGGGGACCCAGTACTTC. Protein product: CASSLSGGRGTQYF.

The genes are TRBV6-1 and TRBJ2-7; no clear D. The CDR3 has 15 amino acids. CDR1 and CDR2 (germline): MNHNS, SASEGT. Trimming took off 3 bases at V and 2 bases at J, with 14 bases between the two ends. CDR3 sequence reads: CASSDIMGITYEQYF. Here the CDR3 DNA reads TGTGCCAGCAGTGATATCATGGGGATAACCTACGAGCAGTACTTC.

This chain connects TRBV12-3 or TRBV12-4 to TRBJ1-3; no definite D call. The CDR3 extends over 13 amino acids. V lost 7 bases, J lost 4 bases, and 11 bases lay in between. Written as DNA, the CDR3 is TGTGCCAGCAACCTCCCCTCAGGAAACACCATATATTTT. Its protein is CASNLPSGNTIYF.

The chain is built from TRBV9 and TRBJ2-1; D unresolved. The CDR3 length is 19 residues. Per the germline V gene, CDR1 is SGDLS and CDR2 is YYNGEE. Deletions cut 0 bases from V and 5 bases from J, with 24 bases between. The CDR3 sequence is CASSVELFGFPGVDNEQFF. In DNA, the CDR3 is TGTGCCAGCAGCGTAGAACTCTTTGGCTTCCCCGGTGTAGACAATGAGCAGTTCTTC.

The table lists this clone with many counts. The chain combines TRBV5-6 with TRBJ1-2, with D perhaps matching TRBD1 (5 bases). The CDR3 is 14 amino acids. Trimming pared 5 bases from V and 8 bases from J, leaving 19 bases between. Germline assignment: CDR1 SGHDT and CDR2 YYEEEE. CDR3 nucleotide sequence: TGTGCCAGCAGACCTGGACATTTAGGCGTCGGCTACACCTTC. Its protein is CASRPGHLGVGYTF.

For this clone: Other DNA variants within this sample encode the same CDR3. The V call is TRBV7-9, the J call TRBJ1-2; TRBD1 matches 8 bases. Unmatched junction bases numbered 3, after V lost 1 base and J lost 8 bases. This CDR3 has 13 amino acids. The germline V gene encodes CDR1 SEHNR and CDR2 FQNEAQ (reference sequence). The CDR3 nucleotides read TGTGCCAGCAGCTTAGGGTCAGGGGGCGGCTACACCTTC. As protein: CASSLGSGGGYTF.

This clone was recorded only once. The chain has TRBV6-2 or TRBV6-3 and TRBJ1-1; no reliable D call. V lost 2 bases and J 4 bases, leaving 8 bases between the germline ends. Germline V gives CDR1 MNHEY, CDR2 SVGEGT. CDR3 length: 13 residues. The chain's CDR3 is CASSYGEGTEAFF. The DNA of the CDR3 is TGTGCCAGCAGTTACGGGGAGGGCACTGAAGCTTTCTTT.

The rearrangement links TRBV6-5 to TRBJ1-3; tentative D call: TRBD1 (5 bases). The CDR3 contains 15 residues. Germline assignment: CDR1 MNHEY and CDR2 SVGAGI. V dropped 3 bases and J dropped 2 bases, with 11 bases sitting between them. The CDR3 region is CASSYAREPGNTIYF. DNA for the CDR3: TGTGCCAGCAGTTATGCCAGGGAGCCTGGAAACACCATATATTTT.

The genes are TRBV4-2 and TRBJ2-3; 13 bases match TRBD2. Losses at the gene ends were 0 bases for V and 0 bases for J; bases not matched to a gene: 6. This CDR3 is built from 19 residues. CDR1 and CDR2 from the germline V gene are LGHNA and YNFKEQ. The CDR3 loop is CASSQEGTSGVSSTDTQYF. The CDR3 nucleotides are TGTGCCAGCAGCCAAGAAGGGACTAGCGGGGTCTCGAGCACAGATACGCAGTATTTT.

A word on this clone: Other DNA sequences in the same sample also yield this CDR3. CDR3 DNA: TGTGCCAGCAGCTCTAAAGAGACCCAGTACTTC. It is translated as CASSSKETQYF. This chain links TRBV7-9 with TRBJ2-5; D call uncertain. Looked up from germline, CDR1 is SEHNR and CDR2 is FQNEAQ (reference sequence). The CDR3 covers 11 residues. V lost 4 bases and J 3 bases, leaving 3 bases between the germline ends.

Ten or more counts support this clone. The genes are TRBV19 and TRBJ2-5; unclear D gene. The CDR3 is 13 residues long. V was cut by 3 bases and J by 0 bases, with 5 bases left in between. Germline V CDR1 and CDR2: LNHDA, SQIVND (reference sequence). CDR3: CASSIKHQETQYF. CDR3 DNA: TGTGCCAGTAGTATTAAGCACCAAGAGACCCAGTACTTC.

The chain couples TRBV3-1 (or the pseudogene TRBV3-2) to TRBJ2-1, with 14 bases matching TRBD2. Germline V gene data show CDR1 as LGHDT and CDR2 as YNNKEL (reference sequence). CDR3 length: 14 amino acids. V was clipped by 8 bases and J by 11 bases; unmatched bases: 8. CDR3 coding DNA: TGTGCCAGCGCAGTGACTAGCGGGGGGGATCAGCAGTTCTTC. This sequence encodes CASAVTSGGDQQFF.

This clone came up once. The chain is built from TRBV24-1 and TRBJ2-1; no firm D call. Germline V gene lookup returns CDR1 KGHDR and CDR2 SFDVKD. CDR3 length: 16 amino acids. The V end was cut by 3 bases, the J end by 6 bases, with 17 bases between. CDR3 DNA: TGTGCCACCAGTGATCCTCGGACGTTGTGGGGCAATGAGCAGTTCTTC. This sequence encodes CATSDPRTLWGNEQFF.

The chain combines TRBV28 with TRBJ1-2, with a weak D call TRBD1 (5 bases). Trimming removed 6 bases at V and 4 bases at J, with 15 bases between. This CDR3 spans 14 amino acids. Per the germline V gene, CDR1 is MDHEN and CDR2 is SYDVKM. Here the CDR3 DNA reads TGTGCCAGCAGACTAGAAACAGGTTCCTATGGCTACACCTTC. Translation: CASRLETGSYGYTF.

This rearrangement joins TRBV10-3 to TRBJ1-6; 9 nucleotides align to TRBD1. Per the germline V gene, CDR1 is ENHRY and CDR2 is SYGVKD. This CDR3 has 13 residues. The V and J ends lost 8 bases and 5 bases, in that order; junction bases with no gene match: 1. CDR3 region: CAIGDRDNSPLHF. CDR3 nucleotide sequence: TGTGCCATCGGGGACAGGGATAATTCACCCCTCCACTTT.